The 18 T cell receptor beta chains below were found in one sample sequenced in a study of blood T cell repertoires in COVID-19. Libraries were prepared by immunoSEQ multiplex PCR; TCRdb keeps only in-frame clonotypes and omits some of them. The sample comprises 100,000 or so clones, about 81% of which are singletons, and about an eighth rests with the top ten. Material: peripheral blood. All receptors derive from a human donor in a cohort sampled during active COVID-19.

V is TRBV5-1 and J is TRBJ2-7; D call uncertain. CDR3 length equals 14 residues. Germline lookup yields CDR1 SGHRS and CDR2 YFSETQ. Trimming removed 4 bases at V and 3 bases at J, with 14 bases between. CDR3 residues: CASSPPIADYEQYF. The CDR3 DNA is TGCGCCAGCAGCCCCCCCATAGCCGACTACGAGCAGTACTTC.

This clone was observed a single time. The rearrangement links TRBV7-3 to TRBJ1-1, with D tentatively TRBD1 (6 bases). V dropped 5 bases and J dropped 3 bases, with 10 bases sitting between them. The germline CDR1 and CDR2 sequences are SGHTA and FQGTGA. The CDR3 length is 13 residues. CDR3 amino acids: CASSPHRDTEAFF. The CDR3 coding sequence is TGTGCCAGCAGCCCACACAGGGACACTGAAGCTTTCTTT.

The chain uses TRBV5-5 and TRBJ2-7; 8 bases agree with TRBD1. The CDR3 runs to 14 residues. The germline CDR1 and CDR2 sequences are SGHKS and YYEKEE (reference sequence). The V gene end was trimmed by 3 bases and the J gene end by 0 bases; junction bases not matched to a gene: 2. CDR3 sequence reads: CASSWDRPSYEQYF. CDR3 DNA sequence: TGTGCCAGCAGCTGGGACAGGCCCTCCTACGAGCAGTACTTC.

This clone was counted once. The chain recombines TRBV29-1 with TRBJ1-1; D may be TRBD1 (5 bases). Looked up from germline, CDR1 is SQVTM and CDR2 is ANQGSEA. The V and J ends lost 6 bases and 6 bases respectively, with 11 bases between them. The length of the CDR3 is 11 residues. CDR3 sequence (DNA): TGCAGCGTGGGAACAGGTCCTGAAGCTTTCTTT. It translates to CSVGTGPEAFF.

V and J are TRBV5-4 and TRBJ1-1, with D hard to call. CDR3 length: 15 amino acids. Germline lookup yields CDR1 SGHNT and CDR2 YYREEE (reference sequence). The V and J ends lost 3 bases and 3 bases respectively, with 15 bases between them. This chain's CDR3 is CASSSYNRLDTEAFF. The CDR3 DNA reads TGTGCCAGCAGCTCGTATAACAGATTGGACACTGAAGCTTTCTTT.

The rearrangement links TRBV7-3 to TRBJ2-1, with a tentative D call TRBD1 (5 bases). CDR1 is SGHTA and CDR2 is FQGTGA in the germline V gene. Trimming took off 4 bases at V and 0 bases at J, with 13 bases between the two ends. The CDR3 contains 16 residues. The chain's CDR3 is CASSSGQVSSYNEQFF. Written as DNA, the CDR3 is TGTGCCAGCAGCTCCGGACAAGTGAGCTCCTACAATGAGCAGTTCTTC.

Only a few counts were recorded for this clone. J is TRBJ2-3 and V is TRBV11-2; D not certain. Germline V lookup: CDR1 SGHAT, CDR2 FQNNGV. CDR3 length: 14 residues. Trimming removed 2 bases from V and 1 base from J, with 7 bases in between. CDR3 sequence (DNA): TGTGCCAGCAGCTTACTTTCTGGCACAGATACGCAGTATTTT. It specifies CASSLLSGTDTQYF.

The chain recombines TRBV6-6 with TRBJ1-1; 8 nucleotides agree with TRBD1. V was pared by 6 bases and J by 3 bases, with 9 bases of the junction left unmatched. The CDR3 loop spans 15 amino acids. Per germline, CDR1 MNHNY and CDR2 SVGAGI (reference sequence). CDR3 amino acids: CASSQQGVRDTEAFF. CDR3 in DNA: TGTGCCAGCAGCCAACAGGGGGTTAGGGACACTGAAGCTTTCTTT.

This sequence joins TRBV7-2 and TRBJ2-5, with D tentatively TRBD1 (6 bases). V lost 6 bases to trimming and J lost 1 base, with 9 bases between them. This CDR3 is built from 13 residues. CDR1 is SGHTA and CDR2 is FQGNSA in the germline V gene. CDR3 DNA: TGTGCCAGCAGACGGGACACCCAAGAGACCCAGTACTTC. It codes for CASRRDTQETQYF.

Comments on this clone: This specimen includes other DNA sequences encoding the same CDR3. The V call is TRBV5-1, the J call TRBJ2-3, with D perhaps matching TRBD1 (6 bases). Germline CDR1 is SGHRS and CDR2 is YFSETQ. The CDR3 covers 14 residues. V was pared by 3 bases and J by 3 bases, with 11 bases between. CDR3 sequence: CASSYRVETDTQYF. The CDR3 DNA reads TGCGCCAGCAGCTACAGGGTCGAAACAGATACGCAGTATTTT.

The rearrangement uses TRBV7-2 and TRBJ2-3; D is perhaps TRBD2 (6 bases). There are 14 residues in the CDR3. Germline CDR1 is SGHTA and CDR2 is FQGNSA. V lost 6 bases and J 2 bases, leaving 12 bases between the germline ends. Here the CDR3 DNA reads TGTGCCAGCAGTCCGACTAGGCACACAGATACGCAGTATTTT. It specifies CASSPTRHTDTQYF. The full variable domain, completed using reference TRBV7-2 and TRBJ2-3, is GAGVSQSPSNKVTEKGKDVELRCDPISGHTALYWYRQSLGQGLEFLIYFQGNSAPDKSGLPSDRFSAERTGGSVSTLTIQRTQQEDSAVYLCASSPTRHTDTQYFGPGTRLTVL.

This chain links TRBV5-1 with TRBJ1-5; D is perhaps TRBD1 (5 bases). Trimming took off 0 bases at V and 3 bases at J, with 7 bases between the two ends. The CDR3 loop spans 14 amino acids. Germline V gene data show CDR1 as SGHRS and CDR2 as YFSETQ. The CDR3 DNA reads TGCGCCAGCAGCTTGGGACAGCCCAATCAGCCCCAGCATTTT. It codes for CASSLGQPNQPQHF. The full variable domain, in which reference TRBV5-1 and TRBJ1-5 provide the parts outside the CDR3, is KAGVTQTPRYLIKTRGQQVTLSCSPISGHRSVSWYQQTPGQGLQFLFEYFSETQRNKGNFPGRFSGRQFSNSRSEMNVSTLELGDSALYLCASSLGQPNQPQHFGDGTRLSIL.

V gene TRBV7-2 combines with J gene TRBJ2-1; D gene ambiguous. Trimming pared 0 bases from V and 5 bases from J, leaving 5 bases between. CDR1 and CDR2 (germline): SGHTA, FQGNSA. The CDR3 loop spans 13 amino acids. CDR3 bases: TGTGCCAGCAGCTTAGCACGGGACAATGAGCAGTTCTTC. Protein sequence: CASSLARDNEQFF.

The chain links TRBV6-6 to TRBJ1-1, with D perhaps TRBD1 (5 bases). CDR1 and CDR2 (germline): MNHNY, SVGAGI (reference sequence). This CDR3 has 12 amino acids. The V gene lost 11 bases and the J gene lost 1 base, with 11 bases spanning the gap. The CDR3 loop is CAHSTGNTEAFF. The CDR3 bases are TGTGCCCATTCAACAGGGAACACTGAAGCTTTCTTT.

V is TRBV11-2 and J is TRBJ2-1, with 10 bases matching TRBD2. CDR3 length: 19 amino acids. V shed 3 bases, J shed 2 bases, and the junction held 13 bases outside the gene matches. Per the germline V gene, CDR1 is SGHAT and CDR2 is FQNNGV. The CDR3 nucleotides read TGTGCCAGCAGCTTTGAGGCTAGCGGGGGCCTAGCCACCTACAATGAGCAGTTCTTC. Its protein is CASSFEASGGLATYNEQFF.

The rearrangement uses TRBV18 and TRBJ1-1; TRBD1 matches 7 bases. Germline assignment: CDR1 KGHSH and CDR2 LQKENI. The CDR3 is 14 residues long. V was pared by 5 bases and J by 3 bases, with 6 bases of the junction left unmatched. CDR3 amino acids: CASSAEGGYTEAFF. CDR3 coding DNA: TGTGCCAGCTCAGCCGAAGGGGGCTACACTGAAGCTTTCTTT. The full variable domain, completed using reference TRBV18 and TRBJ1-1, is NAGVMQNPRHLVRRRGQEARLRCSPMKGHSHVYWYRQLPEEGLKFMVYLQKENIIDESGMPKERFSAEFPKEGPSILRIQQVVRGDSAAYFCASSAEGGYTEAFFGQGTRLTVV.

As DNA, the CDR3 is TGTGCCAGCAGGTACAGGGGGAACACCGGGGAGCTGTTTTTT. Translated, it gives CASRYRGNTGELFF. The chain uses TRBV6-5 and TRBJ2-2; TRBD1 aligns across 7 bases. The CDR3 is 14 residues long. V shed 6 bases and J 1 base; nucleotides not matched to a gene: 2. CDR1 is MNHEY, CDR2 SVGAGI, per germline.

The rearrangement uses TRBV5-8 and TRBJ1-1, with a weak D call TRBD1 (6 bases). V lost 2 bases, J lost 5 bases, and 13 bases lay in between. CDR3 length: 14 amino acids. Germline V gene data show CDR1 as SGHTS and CDR2 as YDEGEE. In DNA form, the CDR3 reads TGTGCCAGCAGCTTACATCTTAGGGGGACTGAAGCTTTCTTT. Its protein is CASSLHLRGTEAFF. The entire variable domain, with the rest obtained from reference TRBV5-8 and TRBJ1-1, is as follows: EAGVTQSPTHLIKTRGQQATLRCSPISGHTSVYWYQQALGLGLQFLLWYDEGEERNRGNFPPRFSGRQFPNYSSELNVNALELEDSALYLCASSLHLRGTEAFFGQGTRLTVV.